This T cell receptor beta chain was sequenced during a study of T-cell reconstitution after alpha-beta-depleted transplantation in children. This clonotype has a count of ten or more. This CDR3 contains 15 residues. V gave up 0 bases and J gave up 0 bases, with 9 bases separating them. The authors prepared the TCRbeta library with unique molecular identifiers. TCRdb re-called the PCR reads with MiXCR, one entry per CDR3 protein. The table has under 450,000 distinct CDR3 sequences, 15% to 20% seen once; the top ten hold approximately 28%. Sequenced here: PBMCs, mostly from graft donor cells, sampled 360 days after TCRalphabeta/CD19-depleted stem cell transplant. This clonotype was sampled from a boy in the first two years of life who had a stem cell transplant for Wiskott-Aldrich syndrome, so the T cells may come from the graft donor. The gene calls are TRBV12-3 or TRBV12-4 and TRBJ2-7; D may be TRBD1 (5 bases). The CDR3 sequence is CASSLATVLSYEQYF. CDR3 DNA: TGTGCCAGCAGTTTAGCGACAGTACTCTCCTACGAGCAGTACTTC.